This entry features one TCR beta chain sequence. Its antigen remains unknown. The CDR3 is 13 amino acids. Per germline, CDR1 SGHTA and CDR2 FQGTGA. Trimming took off 5 bases at V and 4 bases at J, with 9 bases between the two ends. Using a J-beta primer mix together with a sample-barcoded 5' primer, a second PCR was run for about 6 to 12 cycles. MiXCR was run by TCRdb on the 5' RACE reads, yielding one entry per CDR3 protein. The table has around 750,000 distinct CDR3 sequences, about 55% seen once; the top ten hold about 38%. These data come from a study of blood T cells in healthy people across ages. Study-wide points: Both higher diversity and more naive CD4+ cells marked long-lived donors when set against aged donors.

Material: blood. The chain has TRBV7-3 and TRBJ2-1; no definite D call. This receptor was identified in an elderly man in good health. CDR3 loop: CASSVPQYNEQFF. CDR3 nucleotides: TGTGCCAGCAGCGTACCCCAATACAATGAGCAGTTCTTC.